This T cell receptor beta chain originates from a study of T cells in Graves' hyperthyroidism and ophthalmopathy. Study results and caveats: Most thyroid clonotypes expanded above 0.001 were also detected in blood.

Note on this clonotype: What it recognizes is unknown.

Germline lookup yields CDR1 MDHEN and CDR2 SYDVKM. With V trimmed by 3 bases and J by 0 bases, 11 bases remained unmatched. The CDR3 is made up of 18 amino acids. RNA transcripts were the template for amplifying TCR beta CDR3 regions. RT-PCR in the first round (using the HTBI primer set) targeted the TCR CDR3. TCRdb reanalysed the multiplex PCR reads using MiXCR and keeps one entry per CDR3 protein. The sample has approximately 380,000 distinct CDR3 sequences, under 20% seen once. The chain recombines TRBV28 with TRBJ2-3; 8 bases fit TRBD2. Sample: blood. The clonotype originates from a man in his late teens or twenties with Graves' ophthalmopathy. The CDR3 sequence is CASSLASRLAGSTDTQYF. CDR3 nucleotide sequence: TGTGCCAGCAGTTTGGCCAGTCGGCTAGCGGGTAGCACAGATACGCAGTATTTT.